One and the same sample provided the 11 T cell receptor beta chains below, sequenced in a study of Graves' ophthalmopathy and Graves' hyperthyroidism. RNA transcripts yielded amplified TCR beta CDR3 regions. The workflow started with a first-round RT-PCR run with HTBI primers and then moved on to a second-round multiplex PCR. TCRdb called the multiplex PCR reads again in MiXCR, with one record for every CDR3 protein. The sample records approximately 410,000 distinct CDR3 sequences, about 16% being singletons. Sequencing was carried out using peripheral blood. The receptors come from a woman aged 18-30 years with stable Graves' hyperthyroidism.

This clonotype was counted at least ten times. The chain joins TRBV9 to TRBJ2-5; tentatively, D is TRBD2 (5 bases). The germline V gene has CDR1 SGDLS and CDR2 YYNGEE. The CDR3 consists of 13 residues. Between the trimmed V and J ends, which lost 4 bases and 1 base, there was a span of 8 bases. The CDR3 spells CASSSRVQETQYF. As DNA, the CDR3 is TGTGCCAGCAGCTCGAGGGTCCAAGAGACCCAGTACTTC.

This clonotype was detected ten times or more. This chain joins TRBV6-4 and TRBJ1-2; TRBD1 matches at 7 bases. CDR1 is MRHNA, CDR2 SNTAGT, per germline. The junction had 4 bases not matched to a gene; V was cut back by 2 bases and J by 7 bases. The CDR3 totals 13 residues. For the CDR3, the DNA is TGTGCCAGCAGTGACCACAGGGGTGGTGGCTACACCTTC. It yields the protein CASSDHRGGGYTF.

This chain connects TRBV7-8 to TRBJ2-7; TRBD2 might be the D (7 bases). The CDR3 is 14 amino acids. Trimming removed 5 bases at V and 7 bases at J, with 18 bases between. The germline gives CDR1 SGHVS, CDR2 FQNEAQ. The chain's CDR3 is CASSHPEGGGEQYF. The CDR3 DNA follows: TGTGCCAGCAGCCACCCAGAGGGAGGGGGAGAGCAGTACTTC.

V is TRBV5-1 and J is TRBJ2-7, with TRBD2 identical over 8 bases. The ends lost 2 bases at V and 5 bases at J; junction bases unmatched: 6. CDR3 size: 14 residues. The germline V gene encodes CDR1 SGHRS and CDR2 YFSETQ. Here the CDR3 reads CASSLGPGGDEQYF. For the CDR3, the DNA is TGCGCCAGCAGCTTAGGCCCGGGGGGGGACGAGCAGTACTTC.

In its sample, this clonotype was seen a few times. At one end the junction does not follow the germline gene, possibly because of a read error. This chain uses TRBV11-2 with TRBJ2-5; D not certain. The V gene's germline CDR1 is SGHAT and CDR2 FQNNGV. This CDR3 is built from 13 residues. The DNA for the CDR3 is TGTGCCAGCAGCTTAGTATACCAAGAGACCAAGTACTTC. Translation: CASSLVYQETKYF.

A remark on this clonotype: A much larger clone sits a single nucleotide away, making a read error possible. A read error is likely, as this CDR3 ends without the conserved phenylalanine or tryptophan. CDR3 in DNA: TGCGCCAGCAGCCCTTGGGGCTCATTGAATTCACCCCTCCACTTG. Translating it yields CASSPWGSLNSPLHL. This chain uses TRBV5-1 with TRBJ1-6, with a weak D call TRBD1 (5 bases). Germline V gene sequence: CDR1 SGHRS, CDR2 YFSETQ. The germline V and J ends were trimmed by 4 bases and 7 bases, with 15 bases remaining between them. The CDR3 is made up of 15 amino acids.

This clonotype appeared many times. This chain links TRBV7-2 with TRBJ1-4; 7 nucleotides align to TRBD1. The CDR3 covers 14 residues. Germline values: CDR1 SGHTA, CDR2 FQGNSA. The junction had 8 bases not matched to a gene; V was cut back by 6 bases and J by 7 bases. The CDR3 nucleotides read TGTGCCAGCAGTTTATCAGGGGGTCGTGAAAAACTGTTTTTT. Translated, it gives CASSLSGGREKLFF.

This clonotype has at least ten counts. The J gene is TRBJ1-1, the V gene TRBV6-5; D remains unclear. The CDR3 runs to 13 residues. Germline V gives CDR1 MNHEY, CDR2 SVGAGI. V dropped 2 bases and J dropped 8 bases, with 12 bases sitting between them. Here the CDR3 DNA reads TGTGCCAGCAGTTACACGTTTGACCAGGAAGCTTTCTTT. Encoded protein: CASSYTFDQEAFF.

V and J are TRBV2 and TRBJ1-5, with D unclear. The CDR3 consists of 13 residues. V was clipped by 7 bases and J by 11 bases, with 18 bases between them. Germline V CDR1 and CDR2: SNHLY, FYNNEI. CDR3 sequence (DNA): TGTGCCAGCAAAGTTGGACTATACGGTACCCAGCATTTT. Translation: CASKVGLYGTQHF.

Many counts were recorded for this clonotype. The chain recombines TRBV2 with TRBJ1-2, with TRBD1 as a possible D gene (5 bases). Germline values: CDR1 SNHLY, CDR2 FYNNEI. The V gene lost 6 bases and the J gene lost 8 bases, with 13 bases spanning the gap. CDR3 length: 12 residues. CDR3 sequence (DNA): TGTGCCAGCAGCGTGGGGGGAGGCGGCTACACCTTC. Its protein product is CASSVGGGGYTF.

This clonotype was seen at least ten times. The V and J genes are TRBV6-4 and TRBJ2-5; tentatively, D is TRBD1 (6 bases). CDR1 is MRHNA, CDR2 SNTAGT, per germline. This CDR3 is built from 16 residues. Trimming cost V 2 bases and J 2 bases, with 15 bases left between them. The CDR3 sequence is CASSDLQPGQQETQYF. Written as DNA, the CDR3 is TGTGCCAGCAGTGACCTCCAGCCGGGACAACAAGAGACCCAGTACTTC.